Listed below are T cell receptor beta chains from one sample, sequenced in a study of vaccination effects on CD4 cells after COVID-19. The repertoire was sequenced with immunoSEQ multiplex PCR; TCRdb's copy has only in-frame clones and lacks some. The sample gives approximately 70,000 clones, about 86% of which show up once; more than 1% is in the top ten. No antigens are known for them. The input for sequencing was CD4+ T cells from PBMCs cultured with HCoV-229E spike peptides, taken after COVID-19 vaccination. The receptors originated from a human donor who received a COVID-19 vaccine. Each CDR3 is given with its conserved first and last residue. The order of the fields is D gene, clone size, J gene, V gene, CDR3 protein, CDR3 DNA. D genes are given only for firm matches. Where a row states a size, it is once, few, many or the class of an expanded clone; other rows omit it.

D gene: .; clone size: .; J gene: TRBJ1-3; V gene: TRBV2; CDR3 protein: CASTGLSGNTIYF; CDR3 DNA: TGTGCCAGCACAGGGCTCTCTGGAAACACCATATATTTT
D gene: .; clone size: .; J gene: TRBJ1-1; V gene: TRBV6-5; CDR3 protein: CASSPNGRAEAFF; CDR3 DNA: TGTGCCAGCAGCCCGAACGGACGGGCTGAAGCTTTCTTT
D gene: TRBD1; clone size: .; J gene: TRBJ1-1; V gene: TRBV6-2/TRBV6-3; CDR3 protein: CASSFTGGTEAFF; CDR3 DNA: TGTGCCAGCAGTTTTACAGGGGGGACTGAAGCTTTCTTT
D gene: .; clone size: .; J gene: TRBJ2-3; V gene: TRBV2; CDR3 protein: CASSDTGTDTQYF; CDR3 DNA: TGTGCCAGCAGTGACACAGGGACAGATACGCAGTATTTT
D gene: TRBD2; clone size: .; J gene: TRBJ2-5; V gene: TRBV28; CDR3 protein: CASKPSGGATETQYF; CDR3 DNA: TGTGCCAGCAAACCTAGCGGGGGGGCCACTGAGACCCAGTACTTC
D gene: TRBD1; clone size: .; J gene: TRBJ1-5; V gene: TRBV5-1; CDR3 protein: CASSWGTGDQPQHF; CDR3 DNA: TGCGCCAGCAGCTGGGGGACAGGGGATCAGCCCCAGCATTTT
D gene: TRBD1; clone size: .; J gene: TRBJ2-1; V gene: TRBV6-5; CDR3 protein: CASAFEGASNEQFF; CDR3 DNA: TGTGCCAGCGCATTCGAGGGGGCAAGTAATGAGCAGTTCTTC
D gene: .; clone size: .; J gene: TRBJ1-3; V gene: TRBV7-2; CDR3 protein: CASSSWGYSGNTIYF; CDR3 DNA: TGTGCCAGCAGCTCTTGGGGGTACTCTGGAAACACCATATATTTT
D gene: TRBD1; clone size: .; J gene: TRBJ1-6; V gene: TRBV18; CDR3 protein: CASSPGQGGYNSPLHF; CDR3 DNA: TGTGCCAGCTCACCGGGACAGGGTGGTTATAATTCACCCCTCCACTTT
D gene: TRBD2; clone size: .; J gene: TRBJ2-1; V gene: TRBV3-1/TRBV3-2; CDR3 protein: CASSTPGLAGSEQFF; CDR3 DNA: TGTGCCAGCAGCACCCCGGGACTAGCGGGGTCTGAGCAGTTCTTC
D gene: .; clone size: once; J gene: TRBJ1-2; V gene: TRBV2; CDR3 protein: CASGKGAGRVNGYTF; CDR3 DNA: TGTGCCAGTGGGAAGGGAGCGGGGCGAGTCAATGGCTACACCTTC
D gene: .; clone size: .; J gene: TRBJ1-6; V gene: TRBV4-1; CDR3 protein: CASSVLYREGSPLHF; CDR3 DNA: TGCGCCAGCAGCGTATTATACAGGGAGGGTTCACCCCTCCACTTT
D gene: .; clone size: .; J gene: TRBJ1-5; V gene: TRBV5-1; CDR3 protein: CASSLVSRDGKGNGNQPQHF; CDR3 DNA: TGCGCCAGCAGCTTGGTAAGTCGGGACGGAAAAGGGAATGGCAATCAGCCCCAGCATTTT
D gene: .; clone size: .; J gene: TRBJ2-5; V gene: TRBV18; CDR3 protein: CASSPMLGREETQYF; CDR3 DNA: TGTGCCAGCTCACCGATGCTAGGCCGTGAGGAGACCCAGTACTTC
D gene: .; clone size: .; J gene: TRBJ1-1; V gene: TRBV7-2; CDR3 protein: CASSSFLSNTEAFF; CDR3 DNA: TGTGCCAGCAGCTCGTTCTTATCGAACACTGAAGCTTTCTTT
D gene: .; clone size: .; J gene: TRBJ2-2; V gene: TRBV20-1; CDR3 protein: CSASRGTTGELFF; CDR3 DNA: TGCAGTGCTAGTCGGGGGACCACCGGGGAGCTGTTTTTT
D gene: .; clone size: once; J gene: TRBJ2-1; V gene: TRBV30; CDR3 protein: CAWSVRVAINEQFF; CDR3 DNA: TGTGCCTGGAGTGTACGGGTAGCAATCAATGAGCAGTTCTTC
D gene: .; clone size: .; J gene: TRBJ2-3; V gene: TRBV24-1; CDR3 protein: CATSGGAGPTDTQYF; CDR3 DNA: TGTGCCACCAGTGGGGGGGCGGGGCCCACAGATACGCAGTATTTT
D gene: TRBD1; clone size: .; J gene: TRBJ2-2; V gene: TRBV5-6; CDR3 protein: CASSLRMTGTNTGELFF; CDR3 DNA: TGTGCCAGCAGCCTTCGTATGACAGGGACGAACACCGGGGAGCTGTTTTTT
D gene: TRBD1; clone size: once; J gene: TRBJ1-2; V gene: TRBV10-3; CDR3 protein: CAISGLFGTAGPSNYGYTF; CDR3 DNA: TGTGCCATCAGTGGACTTTTCGGGACAGCGGGGCCATCTAACTATGGCTACACCTTC
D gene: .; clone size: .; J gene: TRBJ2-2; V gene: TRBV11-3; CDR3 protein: CASSLRRDTGELFF; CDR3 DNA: TGTGCCAGCAGCCTCCGAAGGGACACCGGGGAGCTGTTTTTT
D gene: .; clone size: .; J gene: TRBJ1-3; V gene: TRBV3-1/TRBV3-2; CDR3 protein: CASSQDGRRGSSGNTIYF; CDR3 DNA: TGTGCCAGCAGCCAAGATGGCCGCAGGGGATCCTCTGGAAACACCATATATTTT
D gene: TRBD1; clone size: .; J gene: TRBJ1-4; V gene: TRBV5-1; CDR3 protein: CASSRQGGNEKLFF; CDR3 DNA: TGCGCCAGCAGTCGACAGGGGGGTAATGAAAAACTGTTTTTT